The text below deals with one T cell receptor beta chain. What antigen it recognizes has not been identified. Per-nucleotide qualities are absent, and no much larger clonotype sits a single base away. This sample is drawn from a study of CD8+ T cells in alopecia areata (dated by TCRdb to the late 2010s). About the investigation overall: To study T cell clonal expansion in alopecia areata, the researchers applied high-throughput TCRbeta sequencing to both the C3H/HeJ mouse model and human patients. RNA was obtained with the PAXgene miRNA kit for fixed scalp, the miRNeasy kit for PBMCs, and the RNeasy kit for mouse skin. Amplification of TCRbeta CDR3 regions was done by immunoSEQ multiplex PCR using 35 Vbeta forward primers and 13 Jbeta reverse primers. Human TCRbeta sequencing covered scalp tissue and sorted CD4+ and CD8+ peripheral blood T cells from patchy and totalis/universalis alopecia areata patients and healthy controls. Clonality in the scalp was compared among normal scalp (n=4), patchy alopecia areata scalp (n=8), and alopecia totalis/universalis scalp (n=8). What the study reported, not specific to this receptor: Scalp TCR repertoire analysis is complicated because resident alphabeta T cells in normal human skin are also sequenced, whereas mouse skin is dominated by gammadelta T cells. Shared TCR sequences between patients were less evident than in mice, which may be partly attributable to HLA diversity in the patient population. Lesional scalp, especially in alopecia totalis/universalis, showed higher clonality and more expanded CD8+ clones than normal scalp, suggesting antigenic drive.

The CDR3, cysteine through phenylalanine, is 15 amino acids long. The retained sequence is limited to the CDR3, 45 bases, with the frame set at the first base. The germline V gene (reference sequence) specifies MNHEY as CDR1 and SMNVEV as CDR2. V and J are trimmed by 3 bases and 6 bases, and the gene matches miss 8 bases of the junction. Preparation of the library involved the immunoSEQ multiplex PCR assay. RNA was extracted from all samples and reverse transcribed into cDNA as template for TCR sequencing. SuperScript III was used to make first-strand cDNA, primed with a 2:1 mix of oligo-dT and random hexamers. A synthetic immune receptor repertoire was used to gauge amplification bias, and whatever bias remained was removed computationally. The published analysis was carried out like this. Raw reads were preprocessed to remove errors, and CDR3 was defined according to IMGT conventions as the region from the conserved cysteine to phenylalanine. Clonality was computed by normalizing Shannon entropy by log2 of the number of productive unique TCRs and subtracting the result from 1. Scalp TCRbeta sequences were cross-referenced with sorted blood CD4 and CD8 repertoires so that the CD4 or CD8 identity of scalp clones could be inferred. TCRdb took this table from immuneACCESS and kept in-frame rearrangements with V and J called. Such tables lack part of the clones; where checked against another copy, unresolved V genes explain under half of the gap, and the rest is unexplained. That table is the source of V, J and clone size, and D and trimming were worked out from the DNA. This sample gives some 200,000 clones in total; just over 55% of them show up just once. The ten largest clones represent roughly 5% of the sample.

PBMCs were separated by density centrifugation and stained for CD3, CD4 and CD8, after which CD4+ and CD8+ T cells were sorted on a FACSAria. Scalp biopsies and blood samples were provided by unaffected controls. The rearranged chain carries TRBV27 and TRBJ1-2, with 9 bases matching TRBD1. The sequence came from a human donor in good health. The source material was CD8+ T cells sorted from blood. The nucleotide sequence is given as TGTGCCAGCAGTTTTCGGGCGGGACAGGGAGATGGCTACACCTTC. The resulting protein is CASSFRAGQGDGYTF.